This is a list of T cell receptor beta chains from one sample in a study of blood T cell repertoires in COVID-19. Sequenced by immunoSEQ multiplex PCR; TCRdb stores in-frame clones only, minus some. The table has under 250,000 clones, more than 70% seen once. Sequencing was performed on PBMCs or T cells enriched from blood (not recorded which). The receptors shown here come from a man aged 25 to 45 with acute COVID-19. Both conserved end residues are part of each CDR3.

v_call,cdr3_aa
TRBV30,CAWSSLGGYGYTF
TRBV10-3,CAISEAWRSGMGDTEAFF
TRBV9,CASSVGDNSYEQYF
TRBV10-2,CASSEIRSAGGYGYTF
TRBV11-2,CASTSRQGYYEQYF
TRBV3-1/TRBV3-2,CASSLLAGGPYNEQFF
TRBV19,CASSIPGVQETQYF
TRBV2,CASSGLGARGYTF
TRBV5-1,CASSLGSVQGEKLFF
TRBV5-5,CASSLTAYNEQFF
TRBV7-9,CAAGGQRYEQYF
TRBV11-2,CASSFRTGEAFF
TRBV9,CASSARREGETQYF
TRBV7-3,CASSSGQGRMNTEAFF
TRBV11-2,CASSVGFFGRVGTEAFF
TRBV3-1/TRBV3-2,CASSQGVNAGNTIYF
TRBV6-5,CASRLTGGIKQYF
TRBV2,CASTRLSAANTGELFF
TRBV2,CASRDYGYTF
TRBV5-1,CASSLTGMNGYTF
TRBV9,CASSVAEGAGYGYTF
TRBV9,CASSARTGTGNTIYF
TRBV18,CASSQDSISSEAFF
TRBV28,CASGTGQPTNEKLFF
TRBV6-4,CASSDRGSDEQFF